The entry below describes one TCR beta chain. This CDR3 is 15 amino acids long. Germline-derived CDR1 and CDR2 are SGHNT and YYREEE (reference sequence). With 4 bases clipped from V and 2 bases from J, the junction kept 7 bases outside the gene matches. This specimen comes from a study of T cell responses to AZD1222 COVID-19 vaccine. Generated by immunoSEQ multiplex PCR, the TCRdb table keeps only in-frame clones and is missing some. Among tens of thousands of clones listed, around 89% were seen once. Sample: peripheral blood, taken 28 days after the second AZD1222 dose. J is TRBJ2-3 and V is TRBV5-4; 7 bases line up with TRBD1. This sequence was found in an adult who received the AZD1222 COVID-19 vaccine. CDR3 region: CASSPRGHFTDTQYF. The CDR3 region has the DNA TGTGCCAGCAGCCCGAGGGGGCACTTCACAGATACGCAGTATTTT.